The entry below describes one TCR beta chain. Trimming took 6 bases from V and 10 from J; bases not matched to a gene: 8. Germline-derived CDR1 and CDR2 are SNHLY and FYNNEI. CDR3 length equals 14 residues. The data derive from a study of cytomegalovirus exposure and HLA in healthy donors. Produced via immunoSEQ multiplex PCR; TCRdb's table is partial and in-frame only. The sample lists 100,000 to 120,000 clones, about 85% occurring once. Sequenced sample: PBMCs. This clonotype was obtained from a woman in her late teens or twenties in good health and CMV-seronegative. V gene TRBV2 combines with J gene TRBJ1-6; 8 nucleotides align to TRBD1. The CDR3 region is CASRDGQGRSPLHF. The DNA for the CDR3 is TGTGCCAGCAGGGATGGACAGGGACGGTCACCCCTCCACTTT.